This T cell receptor (beta chain) appears in the sequencing data of a study of T cells in localized non-small cell lung cancer. The study, taken as a whole, reports: Within adjacent lung there appeared a median around 60 of the top 100 tumor clones. Among the tissues sampled, uninvolved adjacent lung had the highest T cell clonality, above tumor. An association was observed between higher blood T cell density and longer overall survival.

Only in-frame clones appear in the TCRdb table, and some are missing; sequencing was by immunoSEQ multiplex PCR. Here the sample spans some 11,000 clones, less than 35% being singletons. Looked up from germline, CDR1 is LNHDA and CDR2 is SQIVND (reference sequence). This CDR3 has 13 amino acids. V gave up 3 bases and J gave up 0 bases, with 6 bases separating them. As for this clone: Antigen: not known.

The clonotype comes from a man aged 35-75 years with stage I lung adenocarcinoma. The input for sequencing was lung tumor tissue, taken before any cancer treatment. The V gene is TRBV19, the J gene TRBJ2-7; perhaps TRBD1 as D (5 bases). The CDR3, as DNA: TGTGCCAGTAGTATCCAGGGCTCCTACGAGCAGTACTTC. Translated: CASSIQGSYEQYF.